This passage covers 10 T cell receptor beta chains from one sample sequenced in a study of Ad26.COV2.S vaccination and SARS-CoV-2 variants. Generated by immunoSEQ multiplex PCR, the TCRdb table keeps only in-frame clones and is missing some. The sample carries more than 300,000 clones, 85% recorded once. The treatment here: around 19 received Ad26.COV2.S at low or high dose, single or two shots; a few received placebo; per-sample allocation not given. Specimens were obtained on day 63 following the first vaccine or placebo injection. The material was peripheral blood, obtained in a trial of Ad26.COV2.S vaccine versus placebo. These receptors all stem from a person between 18 and 65 years old who received the Ad26.COV2.S COVID-19 vaccine or a placebo.

This clone was picked up a small number of times. The rearrangement uses TRBV5-1 and TRBJ1-6; D is ambiguous. CDR1 is SGHRS, CDR2 YFSETQ, per germline. This CDR3 contains 14 residues. V lost 4 bases and J 7 bases, leaving 12 bases between the germline ends. CDR3 protein: CASSLTKKNSPLHF. In DNA form, the CDR3 reads TGCGCCAGCAGCCTGACCAAAAAAAATTCACCCCTCCACTTT.

The chain combines TRBV12-3 or TRBV12-4 with TRBJ1-1; D possibly corresponds to TRBD1 (5 bases). This CDR3 spans 13 amino acids. V lost 9 bases and J 4 bases, leaving 15 bases between the germline ends. CDR3 sequence reads: CASMRGPGTEAFF. In DNA, the CDR3 is TGTGCCAGTATGAGGGGACCGGGCACTGAAGCTTTCTTT.

The chain links TRBV2 to TRBJ1-5; D gene ambiguous. The V gene's germline CDR1 is SNHLY and CDR2 FYNNEI. The CDR3 totals 13 residues. The germline V and J ends were trimmed by 4 bases and 4 bases, with 8 bases remaining between them. Here the CDR3 reads CASSGVQNQPQHF. In DNA, the CDR3 is TGTGCCAGCAGTGGCGTGCAGAATCAGCCCCAGCATTTT. The variable domain in full, completed from reference TRBV2 and TRBJ1-5, reads EPEVTQTPSHQVTQMGQEVILRCVPISNHLYFYWYRQILGQKVEFLVSFYNNEISEKSEIFDDQFSVERPDGSNFTLKIRSTKLEDSAMYFCASSGVQNQPQHFGDGTRLSIL.

J is TRBJ1-6 and V is TRBV28; D gene unclear. The CDR3 length is 14 residues. Trimming took 3 bases from V and 7 from J, leaving 10 bases between them. From germline, CDR1 is MDHEN and CDR2 SYDVKM. CDR3 region: CASSLLQENSPLHF. In nucleotides, the CDR3 is TGTGCCAGCAGTTTGTTGCAGGAGAATTCACCCCTCCACTTT.

This chain links TRBV3-1 (or the pseudogene TRBV3-2) with TRBJ2-7; 8 bases fit TRBD2. CDR3 size: 14 residues. CDR1 and CDR2 (germline): LGHDT, YNNKEL (reference sequence). With 3 bases clipped from V and 3 bases from J, the junction kept 4 bases outside the gene matches. The CDR3 nucleotides read TGTGCCAGCAGCCACACTAGCGGACACTACGAGCAGTACTTC. Protein: CASSHTSGHYEQYF.

V and J are TRBV19 and TRBJ1-5; D perhaps matches TRBD1 (5 bases). The CDR3 totals 15 residues. Germline CDR1 reads LNHDA; CDR2 reads SQIVND (reference sequence). Trimming removed 9 bases at V and 0 bases at J, with 15 bases between. For the CDR3, the DNA is TGTGCCAGCGACCGGGGCTCCTATAGCAATCAGCCCCAGCATTTT. As protein: CASDRGSYSNQPQHF.

The genes are TRBV7-9 and TRBJ2-3; tentatively, D is TRBD1 or TRBD2 (5 bases each). The CDR3 sequence is 15 residues long. In germline, CDR1 is SEHNR, CDR2 FQNEAQ (reference sequence). Trimming took off 1 base at V and 5 bases at J, with 13 bases between the two ends. Here the CDR3 DNA reads TGTGCCAGCAGCTTAGAGGGGACCCAGGGAGATACGCAGTATTTT. Protein product: CASSLEGTQGDTQYF.

The gene calls are TRBV6-5 and TRBJ2-2; 10 nucleotides match TRBD1. V was clipped by 6 bases and J by 7 bases; unmatched bases: 8. The CDR3 consists of 15 residues. Per germline, CDR1 MNHEY and CDR2 SVGAGI. CDR3: CASRGQGFSGGELFF. In nucleotides, the CDR3 is TGTGCCAGCAGGGGACAGGGGTTTTCGGGCGGGGAGCTGTTTTTT.

This clone has a handful of counts. This chain links TRBV5-1 with TRBJ1-1, with a weak D call TRBD1 (6 bases). CDR3 length equals 19 residues. V was shortened by 0 bases and J by 2 bases, with 23 bases between the two germline ends. Germline V lookup: CDR1 SGHRS, CDR2 YFSETQ. CDR3 region: CASSLDGAQGFRGNTEAFF. The CDR3 DNA follows: TGCGCCAGCAGCTTGGATGGGGCCCAAGGGTTCAGGGGCAACACTGAAGCTTTCTTT.

This chain links TRBV29-1 with TRBJ1-2; 9 bases align to TRBD1. Germline V gene sequence: CDR1 SQVTM, CDR2 ANQGSEA. Trimming cost V 8 bases and J 8 bases; bases outside gene matches: 9. CDR3 length equals 12 residues. CDR3 DNA: TGCAGCAAATGGGACAGGGTTGTAGGCTACACCTTC. Its translation: CSKWDRVVGYTF.